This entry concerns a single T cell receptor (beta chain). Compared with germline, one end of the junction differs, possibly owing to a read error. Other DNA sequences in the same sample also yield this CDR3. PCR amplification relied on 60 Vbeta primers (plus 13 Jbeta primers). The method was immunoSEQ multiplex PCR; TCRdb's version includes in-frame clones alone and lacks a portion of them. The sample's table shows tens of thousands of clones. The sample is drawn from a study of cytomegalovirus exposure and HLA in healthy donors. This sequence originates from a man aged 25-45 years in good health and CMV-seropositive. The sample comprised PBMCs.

CDR3 DNA: TGTGCCAGCAGAGTAGGAGGATCACCCCTACACTTT. This encodes CASRVGGSPLHF. This chain connects TRBV9 to TRBJ1-6, with D uncertain. The V gene's germline CDR1 is SGDLS and CDR2 YYNGEE. The CDR3 extends over 12 amino acids.